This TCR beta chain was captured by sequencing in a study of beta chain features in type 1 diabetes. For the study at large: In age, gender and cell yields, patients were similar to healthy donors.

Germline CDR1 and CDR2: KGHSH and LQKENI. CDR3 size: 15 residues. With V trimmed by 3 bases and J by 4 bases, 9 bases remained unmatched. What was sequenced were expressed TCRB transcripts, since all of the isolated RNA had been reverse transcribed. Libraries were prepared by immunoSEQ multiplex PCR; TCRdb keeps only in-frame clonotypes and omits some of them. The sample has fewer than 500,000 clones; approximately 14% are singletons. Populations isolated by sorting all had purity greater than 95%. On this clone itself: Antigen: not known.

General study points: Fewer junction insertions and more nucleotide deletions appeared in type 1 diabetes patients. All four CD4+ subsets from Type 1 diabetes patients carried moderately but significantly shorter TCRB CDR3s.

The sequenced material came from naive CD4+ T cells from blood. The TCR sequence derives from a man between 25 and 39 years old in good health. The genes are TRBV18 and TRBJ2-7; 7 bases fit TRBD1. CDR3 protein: CASSPAPGQTYEQYV. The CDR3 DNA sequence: TGTGCCAGCTCACCCGCCCCGGGACAGACTTACGAGCAGTACGTC.